The 15 T cell receptor beta chains below all came from one sample that was sequenced in a study of CD8+CD57+ T cells in acquired aplastic anemia. Using genomic DNA as the template, TCR beta VDJ and CDR3 profiling was carried out. TCRdb re-called the reads with MiXCR, one entry per CDR3 protein. The repertoire holds 150,000 to 200,000 distinct CDR3 sequences, with approximately 45% as singletons. Material for sequencing was sorted CD4+, CD8+, or CD8+CD57+ T cells (not recorded which) from PBMCs. All receptors come from a human donor in good health.

About this clonotype itself: A clone one base away is much larger, so this may be a read error. CDR3 in DNA: TGTGCCAGCAGCTCGCCGGGACCCCAAGCGGAGACCCAGTACTTC. It yields the protein CASSSPGPQAETQYF. This rearrangement joins TRBV5-6 to TRBJ2-5; D is tentatively TRBD1 or TRBD2 (5 bases each). Trimming took off 3 bases at V and 5 bases at J, with 17 bases between the two ends. From germline, CDR1 is SGHDT and CDR2 YYEEEE. The CDR3 has 15 residues.

This clonotype has only a few counts. The chain carries TRBV19 and TRBJ1-1; perhaps TRBD1 as D (6 bases). CDR1 and CDR2 from the germline V gene are LNHDA and SQIVND (reference sequence). The CDR3 contains 14 residues. Trimming left V 5 bases short and J 1 base short, with 11 bases between. CDR3 nucleotides: TGTGCCAGTAGTCCAGGGACACGGAACACTGAAGCTTTCTTT. This gives the protein CASSPGTRNTEAFF.

As to this clonotype: One junction end disagrees with the germline gene, perhaps due to a read error. The chain combines TRBV20-1 with TRBJ1-2; D remains ambiguous. CDR1 is DFQATT and CDR2 is SNEGSKA in the germline V gene (reference sequence). The CDR3 runs 11 residues. The CDR3 here is CSARDLSGLSF. For the CDR3, the DNA is TGCAGTGCTAGAGATCTGTCTGGGTTGTCCTTC.

Comments on this clonotype: One base away lies a much larger clone, so this may be a sequencing read error. J is TRBJ2-7 and V is TRBV5-6, with 9 bases that match TRBD1. This CDR3 region has 13 residues. The trim removed 4 bases at V and 7 bases at J, leaving 6 bases unmatched. Per the germline V gene, CDR1 is SGHDT and CDR2 is YYEEEE. CDR3 amino acids: CASSGTGLNEQYF. CDR3 DNA: TGTGCCAGCAGCGGGACAGGGCTTAATGAGCAGTACTTC.

The CDR3 DNA follows: TGTGCCACCAGCAGAGCTGTCAGCTACTCCTATAATTCACCCCTCCACTTT. Residues: CATSRAVSYSYNSPLHF. The chain recombines TRBV15 with TRBJ1-6; D is uncertain. Between the trimmed V and J ends, which lost 1 base and 0 bases, there was a span of 10 bases. Germline values: CDR1 LNHNV, CDR2 YYDKDF (reference sequence). The CDR3 totals 17 residues.

The chain joins TRBV7-9 to TRBJ1-2, with D maybe TRBD1 (6 bases). Trimming took off 0 bases at V and 6 bases at J, with 11 bases between the two ends. CDR1 and CDR2 from the germline V gene are SEHNR and FQNEAQ (reference sequence). The CDR3 runs 14 residues. The CDR3 bases are TGTGCCAGCAGCTTAGCGGGGGCGCGGCATGGCTACACCTTC. Translating it yields CASSLAGARHGYTF. Supplemented by reference TRBV7-9 and TRBJ1-2, the full variable domain reads DTGVSQNPRHKITKRGQNVTFRCDPISEHNRLYWYRQTLGQGPEFLTYFQNEAQLEKSRLLSDRFSAERPKGSFSTLEIQRTEQGDSAMYLCASSLAGARHGYTFGSGTRLTVV.

This chain uses TRBV15 with TRBJ1-1, with D perhaps TRBD1 (6 bases). Germline CDR1 LNHNV, CDR2 YYDKDF (reference sequence). The V end lost 0 bases, the J end lost 8 bases, and 16 bases lay between the germline ends. The CDR3 is 15 residues long. The DNA of the CDR3 is TGTGCCACCAGCAGAGATCAGGGGTTACGGGCCGAAGCTTTCTTT. It codes for CATSRDQGLRAEAFF. Complete variable domain (other parts from reference TRBV15 and TRBJ1-1): DAMVIQNPRYQVTQFGKPVTLSCSQTLNHNVMYWYQQKSSQAPKLLFHYYDKDFNNEADTPDNFQSRRPNTSFCFLDIRSPGLGDTAMYLCATSRDQGLRAEAFFGQGTRLTVV.

Points on this clonotype: A much larger clone lies a single base off, so this may be a read error. The chain uses TRBV4-1 and TRBJ2-6; the D gene is possibly TRBD1 (6 bases). Germline V gene sequence: CDR1 MGHRA, CDR2 YSYEKL. CDR3 size: 16 residues. The CDR3 bases are TGCGCCAACAGCCAAGATGGGACATCTGGGGCCAACGTCCTGACTTTC. It yields the protein CANSQDGTSGANVLTF.

The chain recombines TRBV15 with TRBJ2-1, with 12 nucleotides matching TRBD2. V was pared by 0 bases and J by 9 bases, with 9 bases of the junction left unmatched. The CDR3 extends over 17 amino acids. Germline V CDR1 and CDR2: LNHNV, YYDKDF (reference sequence). The CDR3 DNA follows: TGTGCCACCAGCAGAGAAAAAAAGACTAGCGGGAGCAGTGAGCAGTTCTTC. Its translation: CATSREKKTSGSSEQFF.

The chain combines TRBV18 with TRBJ2-1; the D gene is possibly TRBD1 (6 bases). The CDR3 is made up of 15 amino acids. V lost 4 bases, J lost 10 bases, and 20 bases lay in between. Germline V lookup: CDR1 KGHSH, CDR2 LQKENI. The CDR3 sequence: CASSLITGTRHEQFF. The CDR3 DNA follows: TGTGCCAGCTCACTAATAACAGGGACGAGGCACGAGCAGTTCTTC. Drawing the rest from reference TRBV18 and TRBJ2-1, the complete variable domain is NAGVMQNPRHLVRRRGQEARLRCSPMKGHSHVYWYRQLPEEGLKFMVYLQKENIIDESGMPKERFSAEFPKEGPSILRIQQVVRGDSAAYFCASSLITGTRHEQFFGPGTRLTVL.

This rearrangement joins TRBV7-9 to TRBJ2-5; TRBD1 might be the D (6 bases). The CDR3 totals 14 residues. Trimming left V 4 bases short and J 2 bases short, with 11 bases between. Germline loops: CDR1 SEHNR, CDR2 FQNEAQ (reference sequence). CDR3 sequence reads: CASSWGPGQETQYF. The CDR3, as DNA: TGTGCCAGCAGCTGGGGGCCAGGACAAGAGACCCAGTACTTC.

CDR3: CASTPDRGAGYGYTF. The CDR3 coding sequence is TGTGCCAGCACTCCGGACAGGGGCGCTGGCTATGGCTACACCTTC. The genes are TRBV2 and TRBJ1-2; 9 nucleotides match TRBD1. J lost 4 bases, V lost 7 bases, and 10 bases had no gene match. Germline V gives CDR1 SNHLY, CDR2 FYNNEI. The CDR3 is made up of 15 amino acids.

The chain recombines TRBV2 with TRBJ1-6; D not resolved. Trimming removed 7 bases at V and 8 bases at J, with 15 bases between. Germline V gene lookup returns CDR1 SNHLY and CDR2 FYNNEI. The CDR3 extends over 14 amino acids. The CDR3: CASKEDVGDSPLHF. The CDR3, as DNA: TGTGCCAGCAAGGAGGACGTGGGAGATTCACCCCTCCACTTT. The full variable domain, in which reference TRBV2 and TRBJ1-6 provide the parts outside the CDR3, is EPEVTQTPSHQVTQMGQEVILRCVPISNHLYFYWYRQILGQKVEFLVSFYNNEISEKSEIFDDQFSVERPDGSNFTLKIRSTKLEDSAMYFCASKEDVGDSPLHFGNGTRLTVT.

In regard to this clonotype: A read error may explain this, as a much larger clone is one base away. CDR3 residues: CASSFRRYNVQFF. CDR3 DNA: TGTGCCAGCAGTTTCAGGAGGTACAATGTGCAGTTCTTC. The chain combines TRBV12-3 or TRBV12-4 with TRBJ2-1; a weak D match, TRBD2 (5 bases). CDR3 length equals 13 residues.

The chain has TRBV6-1 and TRBJ2-2; D gene unclear. The CDR3 is 16 residues long. The germline gives CDR1 MNHNS, CDR2 SASEGT. V dropped 4 bases and J dropped 5 bases, with 17 bases sitting between them. The CDR3 protein is CASSATYRARTGELFF. The DNA of the CDR3 is TGTGCCAGCAGTGCCACTTACCGGGCAAGGACCGGGGAGCTGTTTTTT.